The 17 T cell receptor beta chains below all came from one sample that was sequenced in a study of OX40 agonist ivuxolimab in advanced cancers. Profiled with immunoSEQ multiplex PCR; TCRdb holds only in-frame clones, not every one. Of around 77,000 clones in the sample, over 75% are singletons; the top ten hold more than 0.8%. The starting material was CD4+ or CD8+ T cells sorted from blood, obtained in a trial of the OX40 agonist ivuxolimab. All receptors come from an adult with an advanced solid tumor such as melanoma, head and neck, liver or kidney cancer.

This rearrangement joins TRBV4-1 to TRBJ2-7; 16 nucleotides agree with TRBD2. This CDR3 spans 18 amino acids. V dropped 2 bases and J dropped 0; count of bases not matched to a gene: 4. Germline CDR1 is MGHRA and CDR2 is YSYEKL. The CDR3 sequence is CASSQLGLAGGDSYEQYF. In DNA form, the CDR3 reads TGCGCCAGCAGCCAACTGGGACTAGCGGGGGGGGACTCCTACGAGCAGTACTTC.

V and J are TRBV13 and TRBJ2-7, with D perhaps TRBD2 (6 bases). This CDR3 has 13 residues. The V gene's germline CDR1 is PRHDT and CDR2 FYEKMQ (reference sequence). The germline V and J ends were trimmed by 3 bases and 7 bases, with 13 bases remaining between them. CDR3 sequence (DNA): TGTGCCAGCAGCTTGGGGGGTCGTGAAGAGCAGTACTTC. Protein sequence: CASSLGGREEQYF.

This clone was detected once. The chain employs TRBV5-8 and TRBJ2-4; 9 bases align to TRBD1. The J segment lost 9 bases and the V segment lost 2 bases, leaving 6 bases of the junction unmatched. From germline, CDR1 is SGHTS and CDR2 YDEGEE. The CDR3 extends over 14 amino acids. CDR3 DNA sequence: TGTGCCAGCAGCTTTACGGGACAGGGACCCATTCAGTACTTC. Amino acid sequence: CASSFTGQGPIQYF.

The chain recombines TRBV7-6 with TRBJ2-6, with 11 bases aligning to TRBD2. The ends lost 0 bases at V and 3 bases at J; junction bases unmatched: 4. The length of the CDR3 is 18 residues. The germline V gene encodes CDR1 SGHVS and CDR2 FNYEAQ. CDR3 nucleotides: TGTGCCAGCAGCTTAGCTAGCGGGGGGGCTGGTGGGGCCAACGTCCTGACTTTC. The encoded protein is CASSLASGGAGGANVLTF.

This chain uses TRBV9 with TRBJ2-7; unclear D gene. The V gene lost 4 bases and the J gene lost 3 bases, with 17 bases spanning the gap. The CDR3 loop spans 15 amino acids. Germline CDR1 SGDLS, CDR2 YYNGEE. In DNA, the CDR3 is TGTGCCAGCAGCCCCACCCCGGGCCACCTCTACGAGCAGTACTTC. Its translation is CASSPTPGHLYEQYF.

V is TRBV29-1 and J is TRBJ2-1, with D hard to call. The CDR3 loop spans 13 amino acids. Between the trimmed V and J ends, which lost 4 bases and 7 bases, there was a span of 14 bases. The germline V gene has CDR1 SQVTM and CDR2 ANQGSEA. CDR3 nucleotide sequence: TGCAGCGTTGCCCACACCCGTGGGAATGAGCAGTTCTTC. Amino acid sequence: CSVAHTRGNEQFF.

The chain links TRBV30 to TRBJ1-6, with 9 bases identical to TRBD1. Germline CDR1 GTSNPN, CDR2 SVGIG (reference sequence). V shed 2 bases and J 9 bases; nucleotides not matched to a gene: 8. This CDR3 is 15 amino acids long. The CDR3 nucleotides read TGTGCCTGGAGTACCGGGACAGGGATCGGTTCACCCCTCCACTTT. Translated: CAWSTGTGIGSPLHF.

The J gene is TRBJ1-2, the V gene TRBV19; D possibly corresponds to TRBD1 (5 bases). The germline V gene encodes CDR1 LNHDA and CDR2 SQIVND (reference sequence). The CDR3 has 16 amino acids. Trimming shortened V by 4 bases and J by 0 bases, and 15 bases separated the two germline ends. The CDR3 sequence: CASSTSGGDPNYGYTF. The CDR3 DNA sequence: TGTGCCAGTAGTACCAGTGGAGGGGATCCTAACTATGGCTACACCTTC.

The genes are TRBV20-1 and TRBJ2-7; D unclear. CDR3 length: 11 amino acids. The V gene lost 4 bases and the J gene lost 6 bases, with 10 bases spanning the gap. CDR1 DFQATT and CDR2 SNEGSKA come from the germline V gene (reference sequence). CDR3 DNA sequence: TGCAGTGCTATGGCTGGGTCCGAGCAGTACTTC. Translating gives CSAMAGSEQYF.

The chain recombines TRBV19 with TRBJ1-3, with D unclear. The germline gives CDR1 LNHDA, CDR2 SQIVND (reference sequence). The CDR3 consists of 15 residues. V dropped 3 bases and J dropped 0 bases, with 9 bases sitting between them. CDR3 protein: CASSIDGFSGNTIYF. CDR3 nucleotides: TGTGCCAGTAGTATTGACGGGTTCTCTGGAAACACCATATATTTT.

This clone was recorded many times. The CDR3 DNA reads as TGCAGCGTCTACAGGGTTAGGACTGAAGCTTTCTTT. This sequence encodes CSVYRVRTEAFF. The rearrangement links TRBV29-1 to TRBJ1-1, with D possibly matching TRBD1 (6 bases). Germline V lookup: CDR1 SQVTM, CDR2 ANQGSEA. V lost 6 bases and J lost 5, with 13 bases in between. The CDR3 is 12 amino acids.

The genes are TRBV6-6 and TRBJ1-2; 8 bases align to TRBD1. This CDR3 has 14 amino acids. Germline-derived CDR1 and CDR2 are MNHNY and SVGAGI (reference sequence). Losses at the gene ends were 2 bases for V and 4 bases for J; bases not matched to a gene: 3. CDR3 amino acids: CASSYGQGGYGYTF. DNA of the CDR3: TGTGCCAGCAGTTACGGACAGGGCGGCTATGGCTACACCTTC.

The chain carries TRBV2 and TRBJ2-7, with D possibly TRBD2 on 5 matching bases. V lost 1 base and J 4 bases, leaving 11 bases between the germline ends. The CDR3 is 14 amino acids. The germline gives CDR1 SNHLY, CDR2 FYNNEI. DNA for the CDR3: TGTGCCAGCAGTGAAGGGACCCAGCGGTACGAGCAGTACTTC. As protein: CASSEGTQRYEQYF.

V and J are TRBV4-2 and TRBJ2-7; a weak D match, TRBD2 (6 bases). The CDR3 length is 17 residues. The ends were cut back, 0 bases at V and 2 bases at J, with 17 bases in the middle. The V gene's germline CDR1 is LGHNA and CDR2 YNFKEQ. CDR3 sequence: CASSQDHRGAGTYEQYF. CDR3 bases: TGTGCCAGCAGCCAAGATCATCGGGGCGCGGGAACCTACGAGCAGTACTTC.

The rearrangement uses TRBV11-3 and TRBJ1-1, with D possibly matching TRBD1 (5 bases). Germline V gives CDR1 SGHNT, CDR2 YENEEA. This CDR3 contains 17 residues. Trimming pared 0 bases from V and 1 base from J, leaving 15 bases between. The CDR3 loop is CASSLDLVGVPNTEAFF. For the CDR3, the DNA is TGTGCCAGCAGCTTAGATCTTGTAGGGGTGCCGAACACTGAAGCTTTCTTT.

CDR3 sequence reads: CASSLAQGAAYNEQFF. Written as DNA, the CDR3 is TGTGCCAGCAGCTTAGCACAGGGGGCGGCGTACAATGAGCAGTTCTTC. The chain couples TRBV7-8 to TRBJ2-1; 9 bases map to TRBD1. The CDR3 is 16 amino acids. In germline, CDR1 is SGHVS, CDR2 FQNEAQ. V was clipped by 0 bases and J by 4 bases; unmatched bases: 4.

The chain joins TRBV4-1 to TRBJ1-5; 7 nucleotides agree with TRBD1. V lost 4 bases to trimming and J lost 7 bases; unmatched junction nucleotides: 7. Germline V gene lookup returns CDR1 MGHRA and CDR2 YSYEKL. CDR3 size: 14 residues. CDR3 loop: CASSPQGEGQPQHF. CDR3 bases: TGCGCCAGCAGCCCCCAGGGGGAAGGGCAGCCCCAGCATTTT.